Each of the 15 T cell receptor beta chains below was sequenced from the same sample in a study of blood T cell repertoires in COVID-19. Sequencing used immunoSEQ multiplex PCR; TCRdb keeps in-frame clones, though not all of them. The data show over 150,000 clones, 75% to 90% seen once. Sequencing used PBMCs or T cells enriched from blood (not recorded which). These receptors were collected from a man in his forties who had recovered from COVID-19.

V usage is TRBV19 and J usage is TRBJ1-5, with 9 bases matching TRBD1. The ends lost 5 bases at V and 6 bases at J; junction bases unmatched: 11. The CDR3 length is 16 residues. Per germline, CDR1 LNHDA and CDR2 SQIVND (reference sequence). The CDR3 DNA follows: TGTGCCAGTAGTTCCGGGACAGGGTCGATAGCTCAGCCCCAGCATTTT. Translation gives CASSSGTGSIAQPQHF.

The gene calls are TRBV6-2 or TRBV6-3 and TRBJ1-4; D gene unclear. Germline V gene lookup returns CDR1 MNHEY and CDR2 SVGEGT. This CDR3 spans 14 amino acids. Trimming shortened V by 6 bases and J by 8 bases, and 16 bases separated the two germline ends. In DNA, the CDR3 is TGTGCCAGCAGCCTTAGCCGCGGATACGAAAAACTGTTTTTT. Its translation is CASSLSRGYEKLFF.

The chain recombines TRBV6-7 with TRBJ2-5, with 8 bases lining up with TRBD2. TRBV6-7 is an ORF, and what it does is uncertain. The CDR3 spans 16 residues. With V trimmed by 1 base and J by 4 bases, 8 bases remained unmatched. The DNA for the CDR3 is TGTGCCAGCAGTTACTGGACAGCGGGAGCGGGAGAGACCCAGTACTTC. Protein sequence: CASSYWTAGAGETQYF.

The chain couples TRBV11-2 to TRBJ2-7; D possibly corresponds to TRBD1 (5 bases). Germline V CDR1 and CDR2: SGHAT, FQNNGV. V lost 1 base, J lost 7 bases, and 8 bases lay in between. This CDR3 is 12 amino acids long. CDR3 in DNA: TGTGCCAGCAGCTTAGGCAGGGCTGAGCAGTACTTC. Protein sequence: CASSLGRAEQYF.

The V and J genes are TRBV3-1 (or the pseudogene TRBV3-2) and TRBJ1-2, with 10 nucleotides matching TRBD1. Germline V CDR1 and CDR2: LGHDT, YNNKEL (reference sequence). V lost 4 bases, J lost 8 bases, and 10 bases stayed unmatched. The CDR3 has 15 residues. CDR3 sequence reads: CASSLTWDRGKGYTF. CDR3 DNA: TGTGCCAGCAGCCTGACCTGGGACAGGGGTAAAGGCTACACCTTC.

The chain is built from TRBV6-2 or TRBV6-3 and TRBJ1-3; the D is unclear. Trimming took 0 bases from V and 2 from J, leaving 8 bases between them. Germline V gene data show CDR1 as MNHEY and CDR2 as SVGEGT. The CDR3 has 15 residues. The CDR3 loop reads CASSYSNFPGNTIYF. For the CDR3, the DNA is TGTGCCAGCAGTTACTCGAACTTCCCTGGAAACACCATATATTTT.

This clone came up a few times. This sequence joins TRBV25-1 and TRBJ2-7; 10 bases match TRBD2. There are 15 residues in the CDR3. Trimming cost V 3 bases and J 4 bases; bases outside gene matches: 6. The germline gives CDR1 MGHDK, CDR2 SYGVNS. The CDR3 bases are TGTGCCAGCAGTGACGGAGCGGGAGGGCCGTACGAGCAGTACTTC. Encoded protein: CASSDGAGGPYEQYF.

V and J are TRBV11-2 and TRBJ1-5, with a possible D match to TRBD1 (6 bases). The germline CDR1 and CDR2 sequences are SGHAT and FQNNGV. This CDR3 is 14 amino acids long. Trimming left V 2 bases short and J 7 bases short, with 12 bases between. CDR3 in amino acids: CASSLFGGTQPQHF. Written as DNA, the CDR3 is TGTGCCAGCAGCTTATTTGGGGGCACACAGCCCCAGCATTTT.

V and J are TRBV18 and TRBJ2-7; a weak D match, TRBD1 (6 bases). CDR1 is KGHSH and CDR2 is LQKENI in the germline V gene. The CDR3 sequence is 15 residues long. The V and J ends lost 5 bases and 7 bases respectively, with 21 bases between them. The CDR3 sequence is CASSGQFTGGGEQYF. CDR3 sequence (DNA): TGTGCCAGCTCAGGACAGTTTACCGGTGGGGGAGAGCAGTACTTC.

This clone was counted a few times. V gene TRBV5-8 combines with J gene TRBJ2-7; D might be TRBD2 (5 bases). This CDR3 has 14 amino acids. V dropped 0 bases and J dropped 7 bases, with 14 bases sitting between them. In germline, CDR1 is SGHTS, CDR2 YDEGEE. The CDR3 region has the DNA TGTGCCAGCAGCTTGGAGAGAGGGTTGAGGGAGCAGTACTTC. Its translation is CASSLERGLREQYF.

This clone was detected only once. This chain connects TRBV30 to TRBJ1-4; TRBD1 matches 7 bases. This CDR3 contains 15 residues. V shed 0 bases and J 4 bases; nucleotides not matched to a gene: 5. Germline values: CDR1 GTSNPN, CDR2 SVGIG (reference sequence). The CDR3 loop reads CAWSVGDSFNEKLFF. CDR3 bases: TGTGCCTGGAGTGTAGGGGACAGCTTTAATGAAAAACTGTTTTTT.

The chain has TRBV28 and TRBJ1-5, with a tentative D call TRBD1 (5 bases). The CDR3 has 18 residues. V shed 5 bases and J shed 0 bases, with 20 bases lying between them. Germline-derived CDR1 and CDR2 are MDHEN and SYDVKM. The CDR3: CASSPGGKKRYSNQPQHF. The CDR3 DNA reads as TGTGCCAGCAGTCCCGGGGGAAAGAAACGTTATAGCAATCAGCCCCAGCATTTT. Together with reference TRBV28 and TRBJ1-5, the CDR3 gives the full variable domain: DVKVTQSSRYLVKRTGEKVFLECVQDMDHENMFWYRQDPGLGLRLIYFSYDVKMKEKGDIPEGYSVSREKKERFSLILESASTNQTSMYLCASSPGGKKRYSNQPQHFGDGTRLSIL.

The V gene is TRBV19, the J gene TRBJ1-6, with D perhaps matching TRBD1 (5 bases). The V and J ends lost 11 bases and 6 bases respectively, with 17 bases between them. The length of the CDR3 is 14 residues. Germline CDR1 is LNHDA and CDR2 is SQIVND (reference sequence). The CDR3 region has the DNA TGTGCCGCCAGGGACTACAGACGTAATTCACCCCTCCACTTT. It yields the protein CAARDYRRNSPLHF.

The chain joins TRBV12-5 to TRBJ1-5; TRBD1 agrees at 10 bases. The CDR3 consists of 15 residues. In germline, CDR1 is LGHNT, CDR2 FRNRAP. The V and J ends lost 5 bases and 7 bases, in that order; junction bases with no gene match: 8. This CDR3 is CASGAGTGVGQPQHF. The CDR3 DNA follows: TGTGCTAGTGGTGCCGGGACAGGGGTGGGCCAGCCCCAGCATTTT.

The chain is built from TRBV30 and TRBJ2-2; 10 positions match TRBD1. J lost 3 bases, V lost 4 bases, and 14 bases had no gene match. From germline, CDR1 is GTSNPN and CDR2 SVGIG (reference sequence). The CDR3 extends over 18 amino acids. The CDR3 loop is CAWIFRDRGGRDTGELFF. CDR3 coding DNA: TGTGCCTGGATTTTCCGGGACAGGGGAGGGAGGGACACCGGGGAGCTGTTTTTT.